These 32 T cell receptor beta chains were sequenced from one sample in a study of shared clonotypes between healthy human individuals. TCRdb's table, derived via immunoSEQ multiplex PCR, lists solely in-frame clones and lacks some. The sample shows approximately 2.3 million clones, about 92% of them seen only once. The specimen was naive CD4+ T cells from PBMCs. Stated subset: CD45RA+ positively selected. These TCRs come from a man aged 18 to 30 in good health. Some clones in this sample may be carry-over from other donors' samples.

The rearrangement uses TRBV6-5 and TRBJ2-7; D gene uncertain. This CDR3 has 15 amino acids. V lost 2 bases to trimming and J lost 3 bases, with 14 bases between them. CDR1 and CDR2 from the germline V gene are MNHEY and SVGAGI. The CDR3: CASSYQPASNYEQYF. The CDR3 region has the DNA TGTGCCAGCAGTTACCAGCCGGCGTCGAACTACGAGCAGTACTTC.

V and J are TRBV5-1 and TRBJ2-2; perhaps TRBD2 as D (6 bases). The CDR3 runs to 17 residues. V was shortened by 6 bases and J by 3 bases, with 21 bases between the two germline ends. Germline V lookup: CDR1 SGHRS, CDR2 YFSETQ. CDR3 residues: CASKRTIGLGDTGELFF. The CDR3 DNA follows: TGCGCCAGCAAAAGGACTATCGGGCTAGGGGACACCGGGGAGCTGTTTTTT.

The chain couples TRBV4-2 to TRBJ2-1; 10 bases align to TRBD2. The CDR3 is made up of 19 amino acids. The V and J ends lost 1 base and 2 bases, in that order; junction bases with no gene match: 11. Germline-derived CDR1 and CDR2 are LGHNA and YNFKEQ. The CDR3 loop is CASSQAISAGGETYNEQFF. The CDR3 DNA sequence: TGTGCCAGCAGCCAAGCTATCTCAGCGGGAGGGGAAACCTACAATGAGCAGTTCTTC.

The chain couples TRBV5-1 to TRBJ2-1; 7 nucleotides align to TRBD1. Germline lookup yields CDR1 SGHRS and CDR2 YFSETQ. The CDR3 contains 14 residues. V dropped 4 bases and J dropped 2; count of bases not matched to a gene: 3. The CDR3 sequence is CASSEGATYNEQFF. CDR3 nucleotide sequence: TGCGCCAGCAGCGAGGGGGCGACCTACAATGAGCAGTTCTTC. Variable domain in full (rest from reference TRBV5-1 and TRBJ2-1): KAGVTQTPRYLIKTRGQQVTLSCSPISGHRSVSWYQQTPGQGLQFLFEYFSETQRNKGNFPGRFSGRQFSNSRSEMNVSTLELGDSALYLCASSEGATYNEQFFGPGTRLTVL.

This rearrangement joins TRBV27 to TRBJ2-7; 9 nucleotides match TRBD2. Per germline, CDR1 MNHEY and CDR2 SMNVEV (reference sequence). CDR3 length: 15 amino acids. Unmatched junction bases numbered 8, after V lost 6 bases and J lost 2 bases. CDR3 amino acids: CASSKAGGPTYEQYF. The DNA for the CDR3 is TGTGCCAGCAGCAAAGCGGGAGGACCGACCTACGAGCAGTACTTC.

There are a few counts of this clone. J is TRBJ1-5 and V is TRBV10-3; D unresolved. The CDR3 spans 12 residues. Trimming cost V 11 bases and J 3 bases, with 11 bases left between them. CDR1 and CDR2 (germline): ENHRY, SYGVKD. The CDR3 region is CAASGINQPQHF. The CDR3 coding sequence is TGTGCCGCCTCAGGCATCAATCAGCCCCAGCATTTT.

The J gene is TRBJ2-3, the V gene TRBV29-1; 7 bases align to TRBD1. With V trimmed by 7 bases and J by 6 bases, 16 bases remained unmatched. The V gene's germline CDR1 is SQVTM and CDR2 ANQGSEA. The CDR3 totals 15 residues. The CDR3 region is CSAVQTGQPGDTQYF. CDR3 nucleotides: TGCAGCGCTGTCCAAACGGGACAGCCAGGGGATACGCAGTATTTT.

Note on this clone: Other DNA sequences within the sample encode an identical CDR3. The chain has TRBV5-1 and TRBJ2-1, with 8 bases identical to TRBD2. The CDR3 loop spans 16 amino acids. Germline CDR1 is SGHRS and CDR2 is YFSETQ. V lost 3 bases and J lost 1; bases outside the gene matches: 6. CDR3 region: CASSSSSGSSYNEQFF. In nucleotides, the CDR3 is TGCGCCAGCAGCTCCTCTAGCGGGTCGTCCTACAATGAGCAGTTCTTC.

CDR3: CATSVPGTASYEQYF. The CDR3 region has the DNA TGTGCCACCAGCGTACCCGGGACAGCCTCCTACGAGCAGTACTTC. The chain uses TRBV15 and TRBJ2-7, with TRBD1 matching 7 bases. Germline V gene sequence: CDR1 LNHNV, CDR2 YYDKDF (reference sequence). V dropped 5 bases and J dropped 0; count of bases not matched to a gene: 7. This CDR3 region has 15 residues.

This chain connects TRBV7-3 to TRBJ2-7; 10 bases agree with TRBD2. This CDR3 has 18 amino acids. Germline CDR1 is SGHTA and CDR2 is FQGTGA. V was pared by 3 bases and J by 1 base, with 12 bases of the junction left unmatched. The CDR3 DNA is TGTGCCAGCAGCTTTAGGGCTAGCGGGAGAATCGCGTCCTACGAGCAGTACTTC. The encoded protein is CASSFRASGRIASYEQYF.

The DNA for the CDR3 is TGTGCCAGCACCCCACTACTAGCGGACTCCTACAATGAGCAGTTCTTC. Protein sequence: CASTPLLADSYNEQFF. The chain couples TRBV28 to TRBJ2-1; 8 bases are a match to TRBD2. V lost 7 bases to trimming and J lost 0 bases; unmatched junction nucleotides: 8. The CDR3 totals 16 residues. CDR1 and CDR2 from the germline V gene are MDHEN and SYDVKM.

This clone appeared a few times. The rearrangement links TRBV2 to TRBJ1-5, with no clear D. This CDR3 has 14 amino acids. V shed 2 bases and J shed 7 bases, with 12 bases lying between them. CDR1 and CDR2 from the germline V gene are SNHLY and FYNNEI. The CDR3 DNA is TGTGCCAGCAGTGAATTTGCAGGTTCCCAGCCCCAGCATTTT. As protein: CASSEFAGSQPQHF.

This clone has more than one count but fewer than ten. The V and J genes are TRBV25-1 and TRBJ1-1; D gene unclear. The germline CDR1 and CDR2 sequences are MGHDK and SYGVNS. V shed 7 bases and J shed 1 base, with 13 bases lying between them. The CDR3 spans 14 residues. CDR3 nucleotide sequence: TGTGCCAGCACCGATCCCGAAACGAACACTGAAGCTTTCTTT. It specifies CASTDPETNTEAFF.

Comments on this clone: The same CDR3 can be traced to other DNA sequences in this sample. The chain is built from TRBV28 and TRBJ1-1; 9 bases are a match to TRBD1. Germline-derived CDR1 and CDR2 are MDHEN and SYDVKM. This CDR3 has 16 amino acids. Losses at the gene ends were 2 bases for V and 2 bases for J; bases not matched to a gene: 6. The CDR3 here is CASSLLPGQGNTEAFF. Written as DNA, the CDR3 is TGTGCCAGCAGTTTACTGCCGGGACAGGGTAACACTGAAGCTTTCTTT. Looking up the rest from reference TRBV28 and TRBJ1-1 gives the full variable domain: DVKVTQSSRYLVKRTGEKVFLECVQDMDHENMFWYRQDPGLGLRLIYFSYDVKMKEKGDIPEGYSVSREKKERFSLILESASTNQTSMYLCASSLLPGQGNTEAFFGQGTRLTVV.

The gene calls are TRBV6-1 and TRBJ2-4; D remains unclear. Per the germline V gene, CDR1 is MNHNS and CDR2 is SASEGT. Trimming left V 6 bases short and J 0 bases short, with 12 bases between. This CDR3 spans 15 amino acids. CDR3 residues: CASRTRILAKNIQYF. CDR3 coding DNA: TGTGCCAGCAGAACCAGGATACTAGCCAAAAACATTCAGTACTTC.

The chain joins TRBV7-3 to TRBJ1-2; no definite D call. In germline, CDR1 is SGHTA, CDR2 FQGTGA. The CDR3 spans 13 residues. Between the trimmed V and J ends, which lost 2 bases and 13 bases, there was a span of 17 bases. CDR3 DNA: TGTGCCAGCAGCTTAGTTCATGGGCCCAAAGTCACCTTC. Protein product: CASSLVHGPKVTF.

CDR3 residues: CASRKEGDSPLHF. DNA of the CDR3: TGTGCCAGCAGGAAGGAGGGAGACTCACCCCTCCACTTT. The J gene is TRBJ1-6, the V gene TRBV2; unclear D gene. The CDR3 runs to 13 residues. V lost 6 bases and J 10 bases, leaving 13 bases between the germline ends. Germline-derived CDR1 and CDR2 are SNHLY and FYNNEI.

The V gene is TRBV2, the J gene TRBJ1-2; D gene unclear. Germline values: CDR1 SNHLY, CDR2 FYNNEI. The CDR3 runs to 11 residues. Trimming cost V 8 bases and J 8 bases, with 12 bases left between them. The CDR3 is CASQYYTGYTF. The CDR3, as DNA: TGTGCCAGCCAGTACTATACCGGCTACACCTTC.

This chain uses TRBV15 with TRBJ2-7; 8 positions agree with TRBD2. V gave up 0 bases and J gave up 5 bases; unmatched junction bases: 15. CDR1 and CDR2 from the germline V gene are LNHNV and YYDKDF (reference sequence). The CDR3 is made up of 18 amino acids. CDR3: CATSRDSWVERELHEQYF. CDR3 nucleotides: TGTGCCACCAGCAGAGATTCGTGGGTTGAGCGGGAGCTGCACGAGCAGTACTTC.

The chain couples TRBV6-5 to TRBJ2-5, with TRBD1 as a possible D gene (5 bases). CDR1 is MNHEY and CDR2 is SVGAGI in the germline V gene. The CDR3 runs to 15 residues. The V and J ends lost 0 bases and 5 bases respectively, with 13 bases between them. CDR3 residues: CASSYSRRAYETQYF. The DNA for the CDR3 is TGTGCCAGCAGTTACTCCCGCAGGGCCTACGAGACCCAGTACTTC.

This chain uses TRBV9 with TRBJ2-5; 7 bases fit TRBD2. Germline lookup yields CDR1 SGDLS and CDR2 YYNGEE. The CDR3 contains 15 residues. V lost 1 base and J lost 3; bases outside the gene matches: 6. CDR3 bases: TGTGCCAGCAGCGTACTGAGCGGGGTCGAAGAGACCCAGTACTTC. It specifies CASSVLSGVEETQYF.

The chain has TRBV5-8 and TRBJ2-4, with TRBD1 matching over 11 bases. The length of the CDR3 is 16 residues. Germline CDR1 reads SGHTS; CDR2 reads YDEGEE. Trimming cost V 3 bases and J 1 base; bases outside gene matches: 3. CDR3 in DNA: TGTGCCAGCAGCTGGGACAGGGGGACGGCCAAAAACATTCAGTACTTC. Its translation: CASSWDRGTAKNIQYF. The full variable domain, completed using reference TRBV5-8 and TRBJ2-4, is EAGVTQSPTHLIKTRGQQATLRCSPISGHTSVYWYQQALGLGLQFLLWYDEGEERNRGNFPPRFSGRQFPNYSSELNVNALELEDSALYLCASSWDRGTAKNIQYFGAGTRLSVL.

The table lists this clone with a few counts. This chain uses TRBV9 with TRBJ1-2; D remains ambiguous. Germline CDR1 SGDLS, CDR2 YYNGEE. The CDR3 extends over 14 amino acids. V lost 1 base and J 3 bases, leaving 10 bases between the germline ends. CDR3 region: CASSVLEGDYGYTF. The CDR3 bases are TGTGCCAGCAGCGTATTGGAAGGAGACTATGGCTACACCTTC.

CDR3 coding DNA: TGTGCCAGCAGCCCCGGGGCCCCCGGAGACTATGGCTACACCTTC. It yields the protein CASSPGAPGDYGYTF. The chain employs TRBV5-4 and TRBJ1-2; tentatively, D is TRBD1 (5 bases). Looked up from germline, CDR1 is SGHNT and CDR2 is YYREEE (reference sequence). V lost 4 bases and J 3 bases, leaving 16 bases between the germline ends. This CDR3 region has 15 residues.

The rearrangement joins TRBV7-3 to TRBJ2-1; D is unresolved. Between the trimmed V and J ends, which lost 5 bases and 9 bases, there was a span of 14 bases. Germline lookup yields CDR1 SGHTA and CDR2 FQGTGA. This CDR3 contains 13 residues. CDR3 in DNA: TGTGCCAGCAGCCCGATGGGCGGCGGTGAGCAGTTCTTC. Translation gives CASSPMGGGEQFF.

This clone was counted a single time. The rearrangement links TRBV28 to TRBJ2-1; TRBD1 agrees at 8 bases. The germline gives CDR1 MDHEN, CDR2 SYDVKM. V shed 2 bases and J 1 base; nucleotides not matched to a gene: 10. This CDR3 is 18 amino acids long. CDR3 bases: TGTGCCAGCAGTTTAATGCCCTTTAGACAGGGGTCCTACAATGAGCAGTTCTTC. Protein product: CASSLMPFRQGSYNEQFF.

This chain uses TRBV18 with TRBJ2-3, with 7 positions matching TRBD2. V trimming: 0 bases; J trimming: 4 bases; junction bases outside the gene matches: 7. The CDR3 is 16 amino acids. Germline CDR1 and CDR2: KGHSH and LQKENI. In DNA form, the CDR3 reads TGTGCCAGCTCACCACCGGGACTATACAACCCAGATACGCAGTATTTT. Translating it yields CASSPPGLYNPDTQYF.

V and J are TRBV7-2 and TRBJ2-5, with D uncertain. The CDR3 length is 12 residues. Germline CDR1 SGHTA, CDR2 FQGNSA. Trimming left V 8 bases short and J 3 bases short, with 10 bases between. The chain's CDR3 is CASGRIEETQYF. The CDR3 region has the DNA TGTGCCAGCGGACGGATTGAAGAGACCCAGTACTTC.

This clone was counted between two and nine times. One end of the junction varies from germline; a read error may be responsible. The chain recombines TRBV6-6 with TRBJ1-5; TRBD1 is a possible D gene (5 bases). The germline V gene encodes CDR1 MNHNY and CDR2 SVGAGI (reference sequence). The CDR3 loop spans 13 amino acids. CDR3 coding DNA: TGTGCCAGCAGTTCTGAATTGGTAGGGACGGAGGATTTT. Its translation: CASSSELVGTEDF.

The genes are TRBV6-1 and TRBJ1-5, with D perhaps TRBD1 (5 bases). V gave up 7 bases and J gave up 4 bases, with 14 bases separating them. Germline lookup yields CDR1 MNHNS and CDR2 SASEGT. The CDR3 runs to 14 residues. This CDR3 is CASTHRQLNQPQHF. For the CDR3, the DNA is TGTGCCAGCACCCATCGACAGTTAAATCAGCCCCAGCATTTT.

CDR3 residues: CSASLSNGYTF. The DNA for the CDR3 is TGCAGTGCTAGTTTGAGCAATGGCTACACCTTC. The genes are TRBV20-1 and TRBJ1-2; D remains ambiguous. CDR1 and CDR2 from the germline V gene are DFQATT and SNEGSKA (reference sequence). The CDR3 has 11 amino acids. The ends were cut back, 3 bases at V and 6 bases at J, with 8 bases in the middle.

The rearrangement joins TRBV6-1 to TRBJ2-3; TRBD2 matches 11 bases. Germline CDR1 MNHNS, CDR2 SASEGT. J was trimmed by 3 bases and V by 6 bases; bases with no gene match: 5. This CDR3 contains 15 residues. CDR3 sequence reads: CASSQTSGRTDTQYF. CDR3 nucleotide sequence: TGTGCCAGCAGCCAAACTAGCGGGAGAACAGATACGCAGTATTTT.